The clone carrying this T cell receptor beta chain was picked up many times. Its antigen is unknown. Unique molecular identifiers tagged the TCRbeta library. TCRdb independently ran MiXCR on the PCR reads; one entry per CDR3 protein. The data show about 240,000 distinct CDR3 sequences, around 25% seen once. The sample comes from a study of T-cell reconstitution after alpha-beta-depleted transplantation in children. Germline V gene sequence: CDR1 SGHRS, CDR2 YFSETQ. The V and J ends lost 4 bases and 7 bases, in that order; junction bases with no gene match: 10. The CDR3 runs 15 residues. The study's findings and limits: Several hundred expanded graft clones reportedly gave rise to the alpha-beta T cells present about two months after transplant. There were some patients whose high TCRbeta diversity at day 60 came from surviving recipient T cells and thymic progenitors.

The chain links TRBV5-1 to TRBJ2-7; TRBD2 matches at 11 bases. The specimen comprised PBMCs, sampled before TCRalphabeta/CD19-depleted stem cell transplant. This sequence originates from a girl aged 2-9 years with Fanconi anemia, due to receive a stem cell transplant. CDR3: CASSQLAGGPEEQYF. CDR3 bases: TGCGCCAGCAGCCAGTTAGCGGGGGGGCCAGAAGAGCAGTACTTC.